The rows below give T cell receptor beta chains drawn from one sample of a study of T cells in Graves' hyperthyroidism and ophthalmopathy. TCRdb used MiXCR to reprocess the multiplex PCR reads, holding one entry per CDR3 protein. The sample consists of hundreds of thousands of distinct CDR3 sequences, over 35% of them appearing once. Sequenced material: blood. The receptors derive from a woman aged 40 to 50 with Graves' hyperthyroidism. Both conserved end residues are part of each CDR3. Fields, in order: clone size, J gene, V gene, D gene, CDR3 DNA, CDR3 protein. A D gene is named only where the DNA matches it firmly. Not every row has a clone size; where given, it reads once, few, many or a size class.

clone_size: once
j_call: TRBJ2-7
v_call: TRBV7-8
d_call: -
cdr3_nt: TGTGCCAGCAGCTTAAAAACAGGGAGCTCCTACGAGCAGTACTTC
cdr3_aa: CASSLKTGSSYEQYF

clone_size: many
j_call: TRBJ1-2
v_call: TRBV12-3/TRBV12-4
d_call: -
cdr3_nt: TGTGCCAGCAGCTTAGGGCAGTCGGGCTACACCTTC
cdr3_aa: CASSLGQSGYTF

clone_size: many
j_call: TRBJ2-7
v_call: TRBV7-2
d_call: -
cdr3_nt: TGTGCCAGCAGCTCACCGGGACAATACGAGCAGTACTTC
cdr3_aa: CASSSPGQYEQYF

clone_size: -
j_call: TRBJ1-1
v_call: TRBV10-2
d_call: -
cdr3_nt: TGCGCCAGCAGGCGACAGGACACTGAAGCTTTCTTT
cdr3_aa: CASRRQDTEAFF

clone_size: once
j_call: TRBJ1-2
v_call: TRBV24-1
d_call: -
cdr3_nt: TGTGCCACCAGTGATCCGCAGGGCGATGGCTACACCTTC
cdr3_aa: CATSDPQGDGYTF

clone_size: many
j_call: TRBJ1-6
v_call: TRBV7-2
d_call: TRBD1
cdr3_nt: TGTGCCAGCAGACCGACAGGGGAGGGTTCACCCCTCCACTTT
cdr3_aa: CASRPTGEGSPLHF

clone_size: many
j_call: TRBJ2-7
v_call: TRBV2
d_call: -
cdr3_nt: TGTGCCAGCAGGGGGGACCGAACCTACGAGCAGTACTTC
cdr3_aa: CASRGDRTYEQYF

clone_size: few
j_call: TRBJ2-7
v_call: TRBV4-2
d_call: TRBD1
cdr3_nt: TGTGCCAGCAGCTACGACAGGGGTGTGTACGAGCAGTACTTC
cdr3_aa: CASSYDRGVYEQYF

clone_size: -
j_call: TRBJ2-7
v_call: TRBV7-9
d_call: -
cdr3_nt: TGTGCCACCAGCAGTGGAGGGGGCTCCTACGAGCAGTACTTC
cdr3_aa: CATSSGGGSYEQYF

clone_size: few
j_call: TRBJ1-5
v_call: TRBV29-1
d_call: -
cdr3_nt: TGCAGCGTTGGTGGGCAACTGAATCAGCCCCAGCATTTT
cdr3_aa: CSVGGQLNQPQHF

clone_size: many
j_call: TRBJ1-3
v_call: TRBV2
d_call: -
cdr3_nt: TGTGCCAGCAGTGAAGACGCGGGGGGTCCGCACGGCAACACCATATATTTT
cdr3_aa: CASSEDAGGPHGNTIYF

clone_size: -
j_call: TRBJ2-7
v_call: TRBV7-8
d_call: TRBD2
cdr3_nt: TGTGCCAGCAGTCTCACCGGGACTAGCGGGGGGGCGTCTGTCTACGAGCAGTACTTC
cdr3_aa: CASSLTGTSGGASVYEQYF

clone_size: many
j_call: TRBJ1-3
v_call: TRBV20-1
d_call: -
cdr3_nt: TGCAGTGCCAAGGACAGCTCTGGAAACACCATATATTTT
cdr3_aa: CSAKDSSGNTIYF

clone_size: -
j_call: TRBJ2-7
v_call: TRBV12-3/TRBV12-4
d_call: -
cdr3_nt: TGTGCCAGCAGTTTGGTAAACGACGAGCAGTACTTC
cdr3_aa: CASSLVNDEQYF

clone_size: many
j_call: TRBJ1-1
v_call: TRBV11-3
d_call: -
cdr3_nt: TGTGCCAGCACCAAGACGGTCATGAACACTGAAGCTTTCTTT
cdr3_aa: CASTKTVMNTEAFF

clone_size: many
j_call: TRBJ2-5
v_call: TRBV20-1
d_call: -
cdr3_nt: TGCAGTGCTAGAGATAGGGCGCCTCGGGAGACCCAGTACTTC
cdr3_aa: CSARDRAPRETQYF

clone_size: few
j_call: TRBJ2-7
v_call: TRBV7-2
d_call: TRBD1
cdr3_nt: TGTGCCAGCAGCTATTACCGGGACAGGAACTACGAGCAGTACTTC
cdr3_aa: CASSYYRDRNYEQYF

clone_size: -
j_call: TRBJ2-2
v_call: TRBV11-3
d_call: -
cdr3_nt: TGTGCCAGCAGCCATGGGACGGTGAACACCGGGGAGCTGTTTTTT
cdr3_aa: CASSHGTVNTGELFF

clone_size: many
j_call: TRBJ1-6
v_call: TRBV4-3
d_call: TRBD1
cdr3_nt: TGCGCCAGCAGCCAACTCTCAGGGGGCGTAGGGTCACCCCTCCACTTT
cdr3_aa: CASSQLSGGVGSPLHF

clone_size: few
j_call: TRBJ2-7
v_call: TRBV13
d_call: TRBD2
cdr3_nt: TGTGCCAGCAGCCCCCAAGCCGGGGGGGCCACCTACGAGCAGTACTTC
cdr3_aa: CASSPQAGGATYEQYF

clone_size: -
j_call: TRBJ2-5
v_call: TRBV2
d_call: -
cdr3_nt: TGTGCCAGCAGTGCGGGATTGACGGACTATTGCTTC
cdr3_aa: CASSAGLTDYCF

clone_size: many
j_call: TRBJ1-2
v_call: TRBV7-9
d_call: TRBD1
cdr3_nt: TGTGCCAGCAGCTACGGGACAGGGGGCGTATATGGCTACACCTTC
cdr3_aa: CASSYGTGGVYGYTF

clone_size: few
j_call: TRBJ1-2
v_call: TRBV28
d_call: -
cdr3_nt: TGTGCCAGCAGGCCCCGGGGTGGGGTCGGCTACACCTTC
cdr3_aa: CASRPRGGVGYTF